This TCR beta chain was recovered during a study of CXCR3-negative and CXCR3-positive naive CD8 T cells. Study-wide results and caveats: No difference in surface CD5 was seen between naive subsets, and TCR strength was inferred from TRB CDR3 properties. More hydrophobic TRB CDR3s were found in CXCR3-positive naive cells than in CXCR3-negative naive cells. Similar TRBV-TRBJ usage was seen in naive cells (both CXCR3-negative and CXCR3-positive), but memory cells differed.

Triplicate approximately 270,000-cell sorts were made of each CD8+ T cell subset. CD45RO-CCR7+CD27+CD95- cells counted as naive CD8+ T cells. The authors made the TRB cDNA libraries by 5' RACE using UMI labels. No DNA is given; TCRdb re-called the 5' RACE reads and lists each CDR3 protein once. Across about 98,000 distinct CDR3 sequences, the top ten clones capture 1.1% of the sample. Germline-derived CDR1 and CDR2 are LNHNV and YYDKDF (reference sequence). The CDR3 extends over 16 amino acids. Note on this clonotype: No antigen is known for it.

V usage is TRBV15 and J usage is TRBJ2-5; as DNA is missing, the TRBD2 call by TCRdb cannot be tested. The specimen sequenced was naive CXCR3+ CD8+ T cells from blood. Subset reported: CD45RO-CCR7+CD27+CD95- naive CD8+ T cells expressing CXCR3 (TNR3+). This receptor was identified in a human donor in good health. Some clones in this sample may be carry-over from other donors' samples. This chain's CDR3 is CATQLEREQYQETQYF.